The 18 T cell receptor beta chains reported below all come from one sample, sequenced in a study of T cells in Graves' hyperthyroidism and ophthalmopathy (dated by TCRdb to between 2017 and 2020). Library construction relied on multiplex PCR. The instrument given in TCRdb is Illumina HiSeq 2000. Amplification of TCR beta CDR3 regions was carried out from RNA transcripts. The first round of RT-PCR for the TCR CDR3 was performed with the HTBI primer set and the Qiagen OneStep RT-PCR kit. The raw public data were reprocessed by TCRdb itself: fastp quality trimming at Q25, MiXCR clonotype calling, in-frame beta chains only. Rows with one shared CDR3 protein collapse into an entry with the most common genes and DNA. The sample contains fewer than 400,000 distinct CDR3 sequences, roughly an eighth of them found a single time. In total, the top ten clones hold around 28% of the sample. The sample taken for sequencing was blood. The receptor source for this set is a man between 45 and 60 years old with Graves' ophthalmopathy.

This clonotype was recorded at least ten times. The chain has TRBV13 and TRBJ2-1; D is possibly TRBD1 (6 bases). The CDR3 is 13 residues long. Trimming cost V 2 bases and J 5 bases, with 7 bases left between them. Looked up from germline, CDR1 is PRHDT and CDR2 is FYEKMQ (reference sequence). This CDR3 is CASSLQGNNEQFF. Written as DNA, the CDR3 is TGTGCCAGCAGCTTACAGGGGAACAATGAGCAGTTCTTC.

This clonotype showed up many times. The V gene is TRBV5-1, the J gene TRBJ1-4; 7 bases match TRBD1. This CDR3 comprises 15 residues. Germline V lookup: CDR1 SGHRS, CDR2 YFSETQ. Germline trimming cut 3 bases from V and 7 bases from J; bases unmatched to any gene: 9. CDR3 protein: CASSWNSGGGEKLFF. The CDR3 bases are TGCGCCAGCAGCTGGAACTCAGGGGGAGGTGAAAAACTGTTTTTT.

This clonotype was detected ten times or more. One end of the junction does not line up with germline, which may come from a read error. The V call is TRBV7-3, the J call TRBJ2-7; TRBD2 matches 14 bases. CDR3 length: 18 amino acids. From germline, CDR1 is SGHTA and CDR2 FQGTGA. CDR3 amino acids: CASSLAGTSGRVQYGQYF. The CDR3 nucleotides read TGTGCCAGCAGCTTAGCCGGGACTAGCGGGAGAGTACAGTACGGGCAGTACTTC.

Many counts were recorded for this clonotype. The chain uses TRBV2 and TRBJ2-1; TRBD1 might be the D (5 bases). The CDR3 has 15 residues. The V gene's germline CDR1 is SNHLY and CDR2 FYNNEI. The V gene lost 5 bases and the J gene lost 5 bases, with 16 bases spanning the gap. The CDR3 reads CASSQTDRPNNEQFF. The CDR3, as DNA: TGTGCCAGCAGTCAGACAGACCGCCCCAACAATGAGCAGTTCTTC.

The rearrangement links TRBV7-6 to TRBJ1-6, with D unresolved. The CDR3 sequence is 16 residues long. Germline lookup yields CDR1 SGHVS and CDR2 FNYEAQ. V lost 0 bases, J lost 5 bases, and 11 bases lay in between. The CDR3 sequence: CASSLAPPGNNSPLHF. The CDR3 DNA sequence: TGTGCCAGCAGCTTAGCGCCTCCGGGGAATAATTCACCCCTCCACTTT.

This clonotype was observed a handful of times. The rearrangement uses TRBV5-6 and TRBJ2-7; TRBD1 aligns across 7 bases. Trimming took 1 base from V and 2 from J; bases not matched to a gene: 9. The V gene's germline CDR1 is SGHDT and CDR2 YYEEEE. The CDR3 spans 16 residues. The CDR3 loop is CASSLLSGQVTYEQYF. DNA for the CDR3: TGTGCCAGCAGCTTGCTTTCCGGACAGGTGACCTACGAGCAGTACTTC.

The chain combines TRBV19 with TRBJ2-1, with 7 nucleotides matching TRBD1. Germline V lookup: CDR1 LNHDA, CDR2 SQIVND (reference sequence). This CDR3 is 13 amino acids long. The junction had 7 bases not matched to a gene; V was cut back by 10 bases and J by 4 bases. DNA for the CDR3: TGTGCCACAACGACAGGGTTATACAATGAGCAGTTCTTC. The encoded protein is CATTTGLYNEQFF.

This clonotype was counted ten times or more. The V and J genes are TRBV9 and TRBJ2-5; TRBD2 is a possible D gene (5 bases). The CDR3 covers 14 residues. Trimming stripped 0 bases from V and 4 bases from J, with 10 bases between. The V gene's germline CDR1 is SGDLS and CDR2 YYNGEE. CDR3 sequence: CASSVGGVGETQYF. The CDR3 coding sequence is TGTGCCAGCAGCGTAGGGGGAGTTGGAGAGACCCAGTACTTC.

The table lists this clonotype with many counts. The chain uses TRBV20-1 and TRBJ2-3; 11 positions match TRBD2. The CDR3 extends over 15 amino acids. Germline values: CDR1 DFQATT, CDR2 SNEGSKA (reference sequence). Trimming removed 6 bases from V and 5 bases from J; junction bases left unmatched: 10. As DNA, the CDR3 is TGCAGTGCGACACCACTAGCGGGGGTGAGAGATACGCAGTATTTT. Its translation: CSATPLAGVRDTQYF.

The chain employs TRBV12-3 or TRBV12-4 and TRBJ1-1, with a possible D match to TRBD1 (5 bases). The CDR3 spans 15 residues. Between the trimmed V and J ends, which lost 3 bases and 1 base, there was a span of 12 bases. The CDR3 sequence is CASSFWGAGNTEAFF. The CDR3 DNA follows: TGTGCCAGCAGTTTCTGGGGCGCGGGGAACACTGAAGCTTTCTTT.

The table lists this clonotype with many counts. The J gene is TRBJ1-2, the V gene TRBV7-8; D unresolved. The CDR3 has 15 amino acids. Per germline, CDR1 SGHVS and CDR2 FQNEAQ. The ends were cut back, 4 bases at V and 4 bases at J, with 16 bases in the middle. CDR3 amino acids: CASSSFGEGGYGYTF. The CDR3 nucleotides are TGTGCCAGCAGCTCATTCGGGGAGGGAGGCTATGGCTACACCTTC.

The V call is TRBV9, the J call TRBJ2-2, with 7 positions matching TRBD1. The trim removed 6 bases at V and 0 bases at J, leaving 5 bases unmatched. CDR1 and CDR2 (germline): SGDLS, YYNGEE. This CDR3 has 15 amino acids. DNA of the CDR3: TGTGCCAGCACCCGGGGACAGACGAACACCGGGGAGCTGTTTTTT. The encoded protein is CASTRGQTNTGELFF. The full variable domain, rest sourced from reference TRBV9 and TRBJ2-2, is DSGVTQTPKHLITATGQRVTLRCSPRSGDLSVYWYQQSLDQGLQFLIQYYNGEERAKGNILERFSAQQFPDLHSELNLSSLELGDSALYFCASTRGQTNTGELFFGEGSRLTVL.

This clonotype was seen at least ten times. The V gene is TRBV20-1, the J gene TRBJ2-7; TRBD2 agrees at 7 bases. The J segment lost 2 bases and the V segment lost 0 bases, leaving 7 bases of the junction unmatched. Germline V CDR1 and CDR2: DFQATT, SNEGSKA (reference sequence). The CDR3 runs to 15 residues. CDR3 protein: CSARDFGGGTYEQYF. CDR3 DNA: TGCAGTGCTAGAGATTTTGGGGGAGGGACCTACGAGCAGTACTTC.

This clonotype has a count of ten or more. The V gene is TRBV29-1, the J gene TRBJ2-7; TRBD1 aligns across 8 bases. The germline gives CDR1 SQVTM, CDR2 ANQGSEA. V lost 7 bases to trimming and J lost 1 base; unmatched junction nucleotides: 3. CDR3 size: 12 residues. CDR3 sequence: CSGQGASYEQYF. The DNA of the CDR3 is TGCAGCGGTCAGGGGGCTTCCTACGAGCAGTACTTC.

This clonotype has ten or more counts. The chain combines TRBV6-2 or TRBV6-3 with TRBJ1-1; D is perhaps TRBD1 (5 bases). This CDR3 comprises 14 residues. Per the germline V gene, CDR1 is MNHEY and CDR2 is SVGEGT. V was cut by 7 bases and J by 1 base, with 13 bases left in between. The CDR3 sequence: CASTPGRENTEAFF. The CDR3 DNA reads TGTGCCAGCACGCCAGGGCGGGAGAACACTGAAGCTTTCTTT.

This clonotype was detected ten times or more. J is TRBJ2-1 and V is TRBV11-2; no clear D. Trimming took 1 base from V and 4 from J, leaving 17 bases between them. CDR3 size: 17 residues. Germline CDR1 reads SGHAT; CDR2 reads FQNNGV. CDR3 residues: CASSLAPRSSTYNEQFF. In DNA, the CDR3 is TGTGCCAGCAGCTTAGCACCAAGGAGCAGTACATACAATGAGCAGTTCTTC. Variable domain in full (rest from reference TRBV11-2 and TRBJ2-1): EAGVAQSPRYKIIEKRQSVAFWCNPISGHATLYWYQQILGQGPKLLIQFQNNGVVDDSQLPKDRFSAERLKGVDSTLKIQPAKLEDSAVYLCASSLAPRSSTYNEQFFGPGTRLTVL.

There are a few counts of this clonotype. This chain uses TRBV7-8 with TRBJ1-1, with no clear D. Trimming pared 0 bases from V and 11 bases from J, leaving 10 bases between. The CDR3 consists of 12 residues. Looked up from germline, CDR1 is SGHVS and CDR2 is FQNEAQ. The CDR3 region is CASSLAWREAFF. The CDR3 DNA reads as TGTGCCAGCAGCTTAGCATGGCGGGAGGCTTTCTTT.

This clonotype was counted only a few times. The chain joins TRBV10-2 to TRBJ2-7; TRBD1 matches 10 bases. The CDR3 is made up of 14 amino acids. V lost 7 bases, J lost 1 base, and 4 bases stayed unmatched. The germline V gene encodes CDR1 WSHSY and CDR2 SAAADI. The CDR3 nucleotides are TGCGCCAGCAAGGTGGACAGGGGGTCCTACGAGCAGTACTTC. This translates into CASKVDRGSYEQYF.